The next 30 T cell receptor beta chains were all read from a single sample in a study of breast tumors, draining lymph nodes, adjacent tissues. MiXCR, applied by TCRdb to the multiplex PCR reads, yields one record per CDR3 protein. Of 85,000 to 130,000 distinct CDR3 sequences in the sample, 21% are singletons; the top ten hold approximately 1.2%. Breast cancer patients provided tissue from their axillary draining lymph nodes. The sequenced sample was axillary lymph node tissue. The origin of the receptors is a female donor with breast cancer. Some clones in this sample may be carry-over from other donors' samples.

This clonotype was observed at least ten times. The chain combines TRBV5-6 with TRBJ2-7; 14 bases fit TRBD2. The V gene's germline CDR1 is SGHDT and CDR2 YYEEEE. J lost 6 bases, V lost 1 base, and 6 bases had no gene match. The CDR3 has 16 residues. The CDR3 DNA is TGTGCCAGCAGCTTGAGGACTAGCGGGAGGAATCCCGAGCAGTACTTC. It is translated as CASSLRTSGRNPEQYF. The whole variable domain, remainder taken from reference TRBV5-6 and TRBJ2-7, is DAGVTQSPTHLIKTRGQQVTLRCSPKSGHDTVSWYQQALGQGPQFIFQYYEEEERQRGNFPDRFSGHQFPNYSSELNVNALLLGDSALYLCASSLRTSGRNPEQYFGPGTRLTVT.

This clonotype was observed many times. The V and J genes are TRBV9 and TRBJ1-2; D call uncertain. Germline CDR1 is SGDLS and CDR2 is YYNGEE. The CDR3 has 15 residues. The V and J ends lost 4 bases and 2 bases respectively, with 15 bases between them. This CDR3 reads CASSSTQGANYGYTF. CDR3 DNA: TGTGCCAGCAGCTCCACCCAAGGAGCCAACTATGGCTACACCTTC. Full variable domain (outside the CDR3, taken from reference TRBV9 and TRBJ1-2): DSGVTQTPKHLITATGQRVTLRCSPRSGDLSVYWYQQSLDQGLQFLIQYYNGEERAKGNILERFSAQQFPDLHSELNLSSLELGDSALYFCASSSTQGANYGYTFGSGTRLTVV.

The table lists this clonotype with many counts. This CDR3 reads CASSLARGQNPNTQYF. CDR3 sequence (DNA): TGTGCCAGCAGCTTGGCCAGGGGACAGAACCCGAATACGCAGTATTTT. The chain employs TRBV5-6 and TRBJ2-3, with TRBD1 matching over 7 bases. Losses at the gene ends were 0 bases for V and 7 bases for J; bases not matched to a gene: 11. This CDR3 contains 16 residues. In germline, CDR1 is SGHDT, CDR2 YYEEEE.

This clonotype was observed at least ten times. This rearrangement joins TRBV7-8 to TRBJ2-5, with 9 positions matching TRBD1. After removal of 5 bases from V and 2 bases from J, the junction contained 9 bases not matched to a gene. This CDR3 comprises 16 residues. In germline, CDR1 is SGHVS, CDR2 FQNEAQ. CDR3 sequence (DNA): TGTGCCAGCAGCCCACGGCGGGGGACAGGGCAAGAGACCCAGTACTTC. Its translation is CASSPRRGTGQETQYF.

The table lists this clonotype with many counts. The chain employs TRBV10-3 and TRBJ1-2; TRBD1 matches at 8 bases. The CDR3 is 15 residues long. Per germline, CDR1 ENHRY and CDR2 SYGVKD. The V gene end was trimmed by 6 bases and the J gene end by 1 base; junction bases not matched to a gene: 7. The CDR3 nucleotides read TGTGCCATCAGCACCGGGACAGGCCTTAACTATGGCTACACCTTC. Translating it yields CAISTGTGLNYGYTF.

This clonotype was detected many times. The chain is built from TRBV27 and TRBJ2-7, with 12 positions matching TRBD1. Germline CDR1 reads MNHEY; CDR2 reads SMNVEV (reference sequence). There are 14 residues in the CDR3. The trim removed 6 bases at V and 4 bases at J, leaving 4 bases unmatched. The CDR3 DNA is TGTGCCAGCAGGGGACAGGGGGCAGGTTACGAGCAGTACTTC. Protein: CASRGQGAGYEQYF.

CDR3 DNA sequence: TGTGCCAGCAGCCCCGGTGGGACAGGCAAAAACATTCAGTACTTC. It encodes CASSPGGTGKNIQYF. The V gene is TRBV11-3, the J gene TRBJ2-4; TRBD1 matches at 8 bases. The CDR3 contains 15 residues. Per germline, CDR1 SGHNT and CDR2 YENEEA. The trim removed 5 bases at V and 3 bases at J, leaving 6 bases unmatched.

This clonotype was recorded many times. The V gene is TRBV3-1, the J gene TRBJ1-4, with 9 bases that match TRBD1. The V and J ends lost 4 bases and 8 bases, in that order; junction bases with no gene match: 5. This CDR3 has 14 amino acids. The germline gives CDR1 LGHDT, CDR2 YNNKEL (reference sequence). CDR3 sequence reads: CASSRTGVGEKLFF. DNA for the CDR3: TGTGCCAGCAGCCGGACAGGGGTCGGGGAAAAACTGTTTTTT.

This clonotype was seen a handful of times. Here the CDR3 DNA reads TGTGCCAGCAGCCAAAGGGGGGGTAGCGGGAGGAACGAGCAGTACTTC. This sequence encodes CASSQRGGSGRNEQYF. The rearrangement joins TRBV3-1 to TRBJ2-7, with 10 bases matching TRBD2. V lost 2 bases, J lost 5 bases, and 9 bases stayed unmatched. Germline-derived CDR1 and CDR2 are LGHDT and YNNKEL (reference sequence). The CDR3 is made up of 16 amino acids.

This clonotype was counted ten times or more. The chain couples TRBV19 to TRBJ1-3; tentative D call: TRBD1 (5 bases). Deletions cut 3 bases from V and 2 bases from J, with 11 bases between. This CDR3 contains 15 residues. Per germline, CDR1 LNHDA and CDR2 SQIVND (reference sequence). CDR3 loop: CASSMEEGAGNTIYF. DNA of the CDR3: TGTGCCAGTAGTATGGAAGAAGGGGCTGGAAACACCATATATTTT.

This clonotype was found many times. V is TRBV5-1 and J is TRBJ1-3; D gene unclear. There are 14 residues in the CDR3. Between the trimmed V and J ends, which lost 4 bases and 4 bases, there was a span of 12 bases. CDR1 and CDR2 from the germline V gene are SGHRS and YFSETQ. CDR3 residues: CASSEGSAGNTIYF. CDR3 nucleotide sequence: TGCGCCAGCAGCGAAGGGTCGGCCGGAAACACCATATATTTT.

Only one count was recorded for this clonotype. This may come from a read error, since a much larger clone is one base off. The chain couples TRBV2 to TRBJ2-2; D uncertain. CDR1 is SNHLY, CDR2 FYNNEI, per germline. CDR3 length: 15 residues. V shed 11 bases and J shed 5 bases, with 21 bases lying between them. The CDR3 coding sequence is TGTGCCGGCACTGCGCAGTTACTTCTAACCGGGGAGCTGTTTTTT. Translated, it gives CAGTAQLLLTGELFF.

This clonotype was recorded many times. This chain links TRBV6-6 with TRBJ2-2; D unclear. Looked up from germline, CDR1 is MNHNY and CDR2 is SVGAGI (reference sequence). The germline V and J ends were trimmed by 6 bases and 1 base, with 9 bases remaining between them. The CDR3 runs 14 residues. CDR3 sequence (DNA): TGTGCCAGCAGAATACTGGAGAACACCGGGGAGCTGTTTTTT. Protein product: CASRILENTGELFF.

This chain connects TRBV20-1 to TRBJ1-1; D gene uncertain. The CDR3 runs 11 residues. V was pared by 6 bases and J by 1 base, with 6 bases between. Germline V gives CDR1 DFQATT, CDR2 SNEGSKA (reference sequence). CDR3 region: CSATRNTEAFF. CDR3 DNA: TGCAGTGCCACTCGGAACACTGAAGCTTTCTTT.

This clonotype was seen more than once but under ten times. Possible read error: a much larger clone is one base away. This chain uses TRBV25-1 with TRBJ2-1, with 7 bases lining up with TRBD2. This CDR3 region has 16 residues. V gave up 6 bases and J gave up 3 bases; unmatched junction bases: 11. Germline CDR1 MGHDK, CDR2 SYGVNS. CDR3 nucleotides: TGTGCCAGCAGGGACGTTGGGGGGGGGGACTACAATGAGCAGTTCTTC. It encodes CASRDVGGGDYNEQFF.

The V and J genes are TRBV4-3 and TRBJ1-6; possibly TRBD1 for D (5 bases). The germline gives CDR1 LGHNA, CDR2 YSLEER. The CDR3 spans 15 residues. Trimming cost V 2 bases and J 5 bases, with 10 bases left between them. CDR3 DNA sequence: TGCGCCAGCAGCCAACGGGACGGTCATAATTCACCCCTCCACTTT. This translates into CASSQRDGHNSPLHF.

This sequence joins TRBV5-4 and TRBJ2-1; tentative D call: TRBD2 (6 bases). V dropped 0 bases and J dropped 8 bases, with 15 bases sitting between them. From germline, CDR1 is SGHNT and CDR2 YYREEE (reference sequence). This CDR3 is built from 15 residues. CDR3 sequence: CASSLGDSLYDEQFF. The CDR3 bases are TGTGCCAGCAGCTTGGGGGACTCACTATACGATGAGCAGTTCTTC.

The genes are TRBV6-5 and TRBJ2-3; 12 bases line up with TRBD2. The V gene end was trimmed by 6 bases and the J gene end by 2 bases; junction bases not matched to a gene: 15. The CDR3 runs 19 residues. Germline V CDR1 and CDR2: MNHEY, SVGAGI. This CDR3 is CASSGGLAGGNLLTDTQYF. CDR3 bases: TGTGCCAGCAGCGGCGGGCTAGCGGGGGGGAACCTCCTCACAGATACGCAGTATTTT.

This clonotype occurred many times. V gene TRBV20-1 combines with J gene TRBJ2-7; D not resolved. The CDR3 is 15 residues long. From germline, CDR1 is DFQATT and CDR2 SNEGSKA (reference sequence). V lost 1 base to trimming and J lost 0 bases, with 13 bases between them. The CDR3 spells CSARGAADSSYEQYF. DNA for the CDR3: TGCAGTGCTAGAGGGGCCGCCGATAGCTCCTACGAGCAGTACTTC.

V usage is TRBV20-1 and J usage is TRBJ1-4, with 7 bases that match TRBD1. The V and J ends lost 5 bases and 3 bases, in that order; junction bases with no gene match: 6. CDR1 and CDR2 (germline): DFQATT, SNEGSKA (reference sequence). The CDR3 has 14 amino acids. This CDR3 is CSARPTGANEKLFF. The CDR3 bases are TGCAGTGCTCGACCAACAGGGGCTAATGAAAAACTGTTTTTT.

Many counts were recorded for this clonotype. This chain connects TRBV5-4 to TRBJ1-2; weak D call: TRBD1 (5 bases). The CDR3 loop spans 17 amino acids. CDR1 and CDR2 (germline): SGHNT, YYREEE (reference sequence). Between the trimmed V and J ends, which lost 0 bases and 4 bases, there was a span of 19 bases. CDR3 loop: CASSLASGVKGAYGYTF. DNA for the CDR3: TGTGCCAGCAGCTTGGCCTCAGGAGTCAAAGGGGCCTATGGCTACACCTTC. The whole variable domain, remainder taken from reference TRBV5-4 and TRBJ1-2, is ETGVTQSPTHLIKTRGQQVTLRCSSQSGHNTVSWYQQALGQGPQFIFQYYREEENGRGNFPPRFSGLQFPNYSSELNVNALELDDSALYLCASSLASGVKGAYGYTFGSGTRLTVV.

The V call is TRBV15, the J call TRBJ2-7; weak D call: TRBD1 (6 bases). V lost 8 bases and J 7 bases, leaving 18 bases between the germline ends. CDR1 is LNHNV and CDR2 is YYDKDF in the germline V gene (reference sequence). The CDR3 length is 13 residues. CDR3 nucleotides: TGTGCCACCGCCTCTGGGGGCTCGGGAGAGCAGTACTTC. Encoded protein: CATASGGSGEQYF. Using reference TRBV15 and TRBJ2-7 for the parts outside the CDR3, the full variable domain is DAMVIQNPRYQVTQFGKPVTLSCSQTLNHNVMYWYQQKSSQAPKLLFHYYDKDFNNEADTPDNFQSRRPNTSFCFLDIRSPGLGDTAMYLCATASGGSGEQYFGPGTRLTVT.

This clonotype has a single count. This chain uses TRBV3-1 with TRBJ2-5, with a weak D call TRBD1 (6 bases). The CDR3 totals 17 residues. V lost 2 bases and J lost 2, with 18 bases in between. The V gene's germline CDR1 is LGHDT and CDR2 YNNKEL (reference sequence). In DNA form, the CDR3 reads TGTGCCAGCAGCCAAATCCAGGGGCGCAGGAGGCAAGAGACCCAGTACTTC. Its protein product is CASSQIQGRRRQETQYF.

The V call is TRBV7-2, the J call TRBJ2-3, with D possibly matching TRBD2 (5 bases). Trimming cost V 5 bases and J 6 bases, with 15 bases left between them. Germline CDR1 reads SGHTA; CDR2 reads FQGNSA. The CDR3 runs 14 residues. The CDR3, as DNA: TGTGCCAGCAGCCGGGGAATGACGACTGATACGCAGTATTTT. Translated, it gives CASSRGMTTDTQYF.

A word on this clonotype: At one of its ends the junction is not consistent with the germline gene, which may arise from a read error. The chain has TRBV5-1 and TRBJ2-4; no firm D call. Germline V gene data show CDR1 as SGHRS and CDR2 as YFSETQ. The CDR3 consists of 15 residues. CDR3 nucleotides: TGCGCCAGCAGCTCCACCGGGTCCGCCCCTGGCATTCGGTACTTC. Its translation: CASSSTGSAPGIRYF.

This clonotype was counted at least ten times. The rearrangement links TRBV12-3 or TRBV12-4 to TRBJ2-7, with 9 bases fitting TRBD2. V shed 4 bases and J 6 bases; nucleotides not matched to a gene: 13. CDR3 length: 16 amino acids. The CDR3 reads CASSSPASGVGGEQYF. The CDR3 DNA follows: TGTGCCAGCAGTTCCCCCGCTAGCGGGGTGGGCGGCGAGCAGTACTTC.

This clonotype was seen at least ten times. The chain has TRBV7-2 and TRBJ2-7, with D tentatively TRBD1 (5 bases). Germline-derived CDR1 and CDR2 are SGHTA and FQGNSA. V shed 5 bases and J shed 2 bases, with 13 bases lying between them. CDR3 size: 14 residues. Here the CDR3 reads CASSEGHLPYEQYF. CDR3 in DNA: TGTGCCAGCAGCGAAGGACACCTTCCCTACGAGCAGTACTTC.

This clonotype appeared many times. CDR3 nucleotide sequence: TGTGCCAGCCTCGGCCGTCGGTTTAACTATGGCTACACCTTC. Protein sequence: CASLGRRFNYGYTF. The genes are TRBV5-6 and TRBJ1-2; D unclear. The CDR3 has 14 amino acids. V gave up 7 bases and J gave up 1 base, with 14 bases separating them. Germline V gene lookup returns CDR1 SGHDT and CDR2 YYEEEE.

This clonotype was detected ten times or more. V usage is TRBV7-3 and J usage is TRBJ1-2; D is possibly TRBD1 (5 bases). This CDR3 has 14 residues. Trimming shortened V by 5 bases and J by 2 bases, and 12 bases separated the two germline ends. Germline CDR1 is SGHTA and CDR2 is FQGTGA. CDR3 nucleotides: TGTGCCAGCAGCCCCGGGGACGGGAACTATGGCTACACCTTC. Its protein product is CASSPGDGNYGYTF.

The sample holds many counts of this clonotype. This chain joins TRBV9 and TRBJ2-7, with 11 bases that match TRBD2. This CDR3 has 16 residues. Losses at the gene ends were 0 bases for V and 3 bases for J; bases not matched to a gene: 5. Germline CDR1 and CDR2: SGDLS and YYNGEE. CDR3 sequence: CASSVGVTSGGYEQYF. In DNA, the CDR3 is TGTGCCAGCAGCGTAGGGGTTACTAGCGGGGGCTACGAGCAGTACTTC. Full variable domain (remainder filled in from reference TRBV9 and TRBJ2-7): DSGVTQTPKHLITATGQRVTLRCSPRSGDLSVYWYQQSLDQGLQFLIQYYNGEERAKGNILERFSAQQFPDLHSELNLSSLELGDSALYFCASSVGVTSGGYEQYFGPGTRLTVT.